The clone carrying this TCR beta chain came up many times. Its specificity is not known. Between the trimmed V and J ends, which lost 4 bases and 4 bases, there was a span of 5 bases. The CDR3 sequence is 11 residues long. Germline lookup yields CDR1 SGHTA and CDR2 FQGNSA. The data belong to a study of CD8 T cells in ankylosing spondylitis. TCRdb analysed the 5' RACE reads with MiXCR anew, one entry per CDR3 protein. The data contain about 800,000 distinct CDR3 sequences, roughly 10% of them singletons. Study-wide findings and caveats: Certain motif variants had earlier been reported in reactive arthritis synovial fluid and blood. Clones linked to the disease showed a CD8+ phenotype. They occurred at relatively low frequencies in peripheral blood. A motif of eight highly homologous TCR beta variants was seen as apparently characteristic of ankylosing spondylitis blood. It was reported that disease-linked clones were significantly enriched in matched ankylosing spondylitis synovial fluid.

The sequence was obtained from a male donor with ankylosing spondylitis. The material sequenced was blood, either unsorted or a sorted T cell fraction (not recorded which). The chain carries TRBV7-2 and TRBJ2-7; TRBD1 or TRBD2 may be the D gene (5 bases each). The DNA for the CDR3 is TGTGCCAGCAGCTGGGGGTACGAGCAGTACTTC. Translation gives CASSWGYEQYF.